This passage covers 16 T cell receptor beta chains from one sample sequenced in a study of blood T cell repertoires in COVID-19. Using immunoSEQ multiplex PCR, the repertoire was profiled, and TCRdb retains in-frame clones only, with some absent. The table records about 220,000 clones, more than 65% of them present only once. Input material: peripheral blood. The receptors were sampled from an elderly woman with acute or convalescent COVID-19.

This chain uses TRBV11-3 with TRBJ2-1; tentative D call: TRBD1 (6 bases). V shed 2 bases and J shed 2 bases, with 10 bases lying between them. Per the germline V gene, CDR1 is SGHNT and CDR2 is YENEEA. The CDR3 is 15 residues long. CDR3 DNA: TGTGCCAGCAGCTTAACAGGGCCACCCTACAATGAGCAGTTCTTC. Translating gives CASSLTGPPYNEQFF. Complete variable domain (other parts from reference TRBV11-3 and TRBJ2-1): EAGVVQSPRYKIIEKKQPVAFWCNPISGHNTLYWYLQNLGQGPELLIRYENEEAVDDSQLPKDRFSAERLKGVDSTLKIQPAELGDSAVYLCASSLTGPPYNEQFFGPGTRLTVL.

The rearrangement joins TRBV28 to TRBJ2-7, with a possible D match to TRBD2 (6 bases). V shed 7 bases and J shed 2 bases, with 24 bases lying between them. The germline CDR1 and CDR2 sequences are MDHEN and SYDVKM. The CDR3 contains 17 residues. CDR3 nucleotides: TGTGCCAGCATCCCAGTCGTTGGGGAGGCCCGAACCTACGAGCAGTACTTC. It specifies CASIPVVGEARTYEQYF. Looking up the rest from reference TRBV28 and TRBJ2-7 gives the full variable domain: DVKVTQSSRYLVKRTGEKVFLECVQDMDHENMFWYRQDPGLGLRLIYFSYDVKMKEKGDIPEGYSVSREKKERFSLILESASTNQTSMYLCASIPVVGEARTYEQYFGPGTRLTVT.

CDR3 sequence reads: CASSQVVLTGTGGSPLHF. The CDR3 nucleotides are TGCGCCAGCAGCCAAGTGGTACTGACCGGGACAGGGGGTTCACCCCTCCACTTT. V and J are TRBV4-1 and TRBJ1-6, with 11 positions matching TRBD1. V lost 1 base to trimming and J lost 9 bases; unmatched junction nucleotides: 11. CDR3 length: 18 residues. Germline assignment: CDR1 MGHRA and CDR2 YSYEKL.

V and J are TRBV7-8 and TRBJ1-5, with 9 positions matching TRBD1. The CDR3 is made up of 15 amino acids. The trim removed 4 bases at V and 3 bases at J, leaving 4 bases unmatched. Germline assignment: CDR1 SGHVS and CDR2 FQNEAQ. The CDR3: CASSSDRGINQPQHF. The DNA of the CDR3 is TGTGCCAGCAGCTCAGACAGGGGGATCAATCAGCCCCAGCATTTT. Using reference TRBV7-8 and TRBJ1-5 for the parts outside the CDR3, the full variable domain is GAGVSQSPRYKVAKRGQDVALRCDPISGHVSLFWYQQALGQGPEFLTYFQNEAQLDKSGLPSDRFFAERPEGSVSTLKIQRTQQEDSAVYLCASSSDRGINQPQHFGDGTRLSIL.

This clone was detected a few times. The chain combines TRBV29-1 with TRBJ1-3, with TRBD1 matching over 7 bases. Germline CDR1 is SQVTM and CDR2 is ANQGSEA. The trim removed 4 bases at V and 2 bases at J, leaving 8 bases unmatched. The CDR3 loop spans 15 amino acids. CDR3 nucleotide sequence: TGCAGCGTTGCTGTTTACAGGGGTCCTGGAAACACCATATATTTT. Translated, it gives CSVAVYRGPGNTIYF.

The chain joins TRBV5-1 to TRBJ2-3; 13 nucleotides align to TRBD2. V dropped 3 bases and J dropped 7; count of bases not matched to a gene: 8. The germline V gene has CDR1 SGHRS and CDR2 YFSETQ. This CDR3 has 16 amino acids. The CDR3 loop is CASSSGTSGAVNTQYF. The DNA of the CDR3 is TGCGCCAGCAGCTCTGGGACTAGCGGGGCGGTGAATACGCAGTATTTT.

The chain couples TRBV5-1 to TRBJ1-2; D may be TRBD1 (6 bases). Trimming removed 4 bases at V and 0 bases at J, with 13 bases between. The CDR3 extends over 15 amino acids. From germline, CDR1 is SGHRS and CDR2 YFSETQ. The CDR3 region is CASSQETGANYGYTF. The CDR3 nucleotides are TGCGCCAGCAGCCAGGAGACAGGAGCTAACTATGGCTACACCTTC. Using reference TRBV5-1 and TRBJ1-2 for the parts outside the CDR3, the full variable domain is KAGVTQTPRYLIKTRGQQVTLSCSPISGHRSVSWYQQTPGQGLQFLFEYFSETQRNKGNFPGRFSGRQFSNSRSEMNVSTLELGDSALYLCASSQETGANYGYTFGSGTRLTVV.

This sequence joins TRBV9 and TRBJ2-1; possible D gene TRBD1, 7 bases. The V and J ends lost 3 bases and 0 bases respectively, with 13 bases between them. The CDR3 is 16 amino acids. Germline-derived CDR1 and CDR2 are SGDLS and YYNGEE. In DNA, the CDR3 is TGTGCCAGCAGCGGGAGGGACAGTAGCTCCTACAATGAGCAGTTCTTC. It encodes CASSGRDSSSYNEQFF.

The J gene is TRBJ1-5, the V gene TRBV6-2 or TRBV6-3; D perhaps matches TRBD1 (6 bases). Trimming stripped 4 bases from V and 8 bases from J, with 9 bases between. Germline V lookup: CDR1 MNHEY, CDR2 SVGEGT. The CDR3 totals 12 residues. The CDR3 reads CASSLNREPQHF. The DNA of the CDR3 is TGTGCCAGCAGTTTAAACAGGGAGCCCCAGCATTTT.

This chain uses TRBV15 with TRBJ2-5; 8 bases align to TRBD2. Losses at the gene ends were 7 bases for V and 0 bases for J; bases not matched to a gene: 7. The CDR3 is 15 amino acids. Germline loops: CDR1 LNHNV, CDR2 YYDKDF (reference sequence). The CDR3 sequence: CATKAGGPYQETQYF. The CDR3 DNA is TGTGCCACCAAGGCGGGGGGACCGTACCAAGAGACCCAGTACTTC.

The rearrangement uses TRBV6-5 and TRBJ1-2; TRBD1 might be the D (6 bases). The CDR3 length is 13 residues. Trimming removed 6 bases at V and 7 bases at J, with 15 bases between. CDR1 and CDR2 (germline): MNHEY, SVGAGI. In DNA form, the CDR3 reads TGTGCCAGCAGCTCCAACAGGGTTGGTGGCTACACCTTC. It codes for CASSSNRVGGYTF.

The sample holds one count of this clone. In nucleotides, the CDR3 is TGCGCCAGCAGCTTGGGAGGACTAGCGGGGTTAGGCAATGAGCAGTTCTTC. Protein product: CASSLGGLAGLGNEQFF. The rearrangement links TRBV5-1 to TRBJ2-1, with 12 bases lining up with TRBD2. Trimming at V came to 0 bases and at J to 6 bases, leaving 7 bases not matched to a gene. This CDR3 is 17 amino acids long. Germline V gives CDR1 SGHRS, CDR2 YFSETQ.

This clone has only one observation. This chain connects TRBV6-1 to TRBJ2-1; tentatively, D is TRBD1 (5 bases). The CDR3 length is 16 residues. V lost 4 bases and J 7 bases, leaving 20 bases between the germline ends. The germline CDR1 and CDR2 sequences are MNHNS and SASEGT. CDR3 protein: CASSVLGLQKGNEQFF. CDR3 DNA: TGTGCCAGCAGTGTTTTAGGGCTCCAAAAGGGGAATGAGCAGTTCTTC.

This clone came up a few times. The gene calls are TRBV3-1 (or the pseudogene TRBV3-2) and TRBJ1-5; D remains unclear. This CDR3 has 13 amino acids. Deletions cut 0 bases from V and 8 bases from J, with 8 bases between. The germline CDR1 and CDR2 sequences are LGHDT and YNNKEL (reference sequence). Here the CDR3 reads CASSQDRSEPQHF. For the CDR3, the DNA is TGTGCCAGCAGCCAAGATCGATCGGAGCCCCAGCATTTT.

The chain uses TRBV21-1 and TRBJ2-1; the table's D call, TRBD2, has no DNA check behind it. TRBV21-1 is noted as a pseudogene. This CDR3 contains 14 residues. In DNA form, the CDR3 reads TGTGCCAGCAGCCCGCGGGCCCCGGATAATGAGCAGTTCTTC. It is translated as CASSPRAPDNEQFF.

The V call is TRBV7-9, the J call TRBJ1-2; 8 nucleotides match TRBD1. Germline CDR1 SEHNR, CDR2 FQNEAQ (reference sequence). The CDR3 covers 15 residues. The junction had 7 bases not matched to a gene; V was cut back by 5 bases and J by 2 bases. CDR3 sequence: CASSPTQGENYGYTF. CDR3 nucleotides: TGTGCCAGCAGCCCGACACAGGGGGAAAACTATGGCTACACCTTC.